This TCR beta chain was recorded in a study of shared clonotypes between healthy human individuals. Study results and limitations: Naive CD4 clonotypes were shared across a handful of donors at roughly 5.3%.

Turning to this clone: Its target is not known. Germline and junction disagree at one end, which may indicate a read error. In the same sample, other DNA sequences code for this CDR3.

The CDR3 totals 13 residues. Looked up from germline, CDR1 is SEHNR and CDR2 is FQNEAQ (reference sequence). Replicate PCRs for sorted subsets used about 200 ng DNA; this equaled 30,000 to 35,000 T cell genomes. Under the authors' procedure: Filtering was not the same, since immunoSEQ gave junction-only sequences without quality scores. Using immunoSEQ multiplex PCR, the repertoire was profiled, and TCRdb retains in-frame clones only, with some absent. V and J calls and clone size follow that table, whereas D and trimming were derived from the DNA. This table holds a few million clones, over 85% found once.

The TCR sequence derives from a man aged 18 to 29 in good health. Some clones in this sample may be carry-over from other donors' samples. The chain uses TRBV7-9 and TRBJ2-7; 7 nucleotides agree with TRBD1. Source material: naive CD4+ T cells from PBMCs. The subset: CD45RA+ positively selected. CDR3 in amino acids: CASSLEGGSEQYF. As DNA, the CDR3 is TGTGCCAGTAGCTTAGAAGGGGGCTCCGAGCAGTACTTC.